A single count supports the clone carrying this T cell receptor (beta chain). This specimen belongs to a study of blood T cell repertoires in COVID-19. This CDR3 is 16 amino acids long. The ends lost 4 bases at V and 3 bases at J; junction bases unmatched: 9. From germline, CDR1 is LGHDT and CDR2 YNNKEL (reference sequence). TCRdb's copy holds only in-frame clones and misses some; the assay was immunoSEQ multiplex PCR. The profile shows 200,000 or so clones, around 84% of them singletons. The Seattle site enrolled patients during active infection and followed them longitudinally. V usage is TRBV3-1 (or the pseudogene TRBV3-2) and J usage is TRBJ2-1; the match to TRBD2 covers 7 bases. The sequenced sample consisted of peripheral blood. The clonotype comes from a woman aged 80 or older with COVID-19, enrolled during active disease. The CDR3 DNA is TGTGCCAGCAGCCCACGGGGGGACTCCCGCTACAATGAGCAGTTCTTC. Protein product: CASSPRGDSRYNEQFF.